Reported below is one TCR beta chain. Its target is unknown. This specimen includes other DNA sequences encoding the same CDR3. CD4+ cells yielded CD45RA+ naive and CD45RA-negative memory subsets. This entry belongs to a study of shared clonotypes between healthy human individuals. Whole-study findings and limits: Sharing across several donors was seen in around 5% of naive CD4 clonotypes.

In the source study's methods: ImmunoSEQ sequences covered only the junction and lacked quality scores; filtering therefore differed. Data came from immunoSEQ multiplex PCR; TCRdb stores just in-frame clones and leaves some out. The V and J calls and the clone size are those of that table, but D and trimming were determined from the DNA. The sample lists over a million clones; around 98% were seen once. The CDR3 is made up of 16 amino acids. The V segment lost 0 bases and the J segment 1 base; nucleotides outside the gene matches: 0. Per the germline V gene, CDR1 is SGHRS and CDR2 is YFSETQ. The origin of this receptor is a man aged 25 to 40 in good health. Sequencing was performed on naive CD4+ T cells sorted from blood. Noted subset: CD45RA+ positively selected. The chain carries TRBV5-1 and TRBJ2-5; TRBD2 matches 13 bases. The CDR3 sequence: CASSLGLAGGQETQYF. DNA for the CDR3: TGCGCCAGCAGCTTGGGACTAGCGGGAGGCCAAGAGACCCAGTACTTC. Supplemented by reference TRBV5-1 and TRBJ2-5, the full variable domain reads KAGVTQTPRYLIKTRGQQVTLSCSPISGHRSVSWYQQTPGQGLQFLFEYFSETQRNKGNFPGRFSGRQFSNSRSEMNVSTLELGDSALYLCASSLGLAGGQETQYFGPGTRLLVL.